These 21 T cell receptor beta chains were all obtained from the same sample, sequenced in a study of regulatory T cells in long-lasting Graves disease. CDR3-region Arm-PCR and iRepertoire HTBI primers produced the TCR beta libraries. Each CDR3 protein gets one entry after TCRdb re-called the multiplex PCR reads with MiXCR. The repertoire holds about 290,000 distinct CDR3 sequences, with around a fifth as singletons. Time point defined: persistent/refractory GD, antithyroid drugs over 5 years with positive TRAb. Preparation of the TCR library used RNA extracted from PBMCs. This specimen consisted of peripheral blood mononuclear cells (PBMCs), obtained when the disease was refractory, from a patient treated with antithyroid drugs. The source is a female donor with Graves disease.

The V gene is TRBV7-2, the J gene TRBJ1-2; no reliable D call. CDR1 and CDR2 from the germline V gene are SGHTA and FQGNSA. This CDR3 has 14 amino acids. Trimming shortened V by 0 bases and J by 4 bases, and 9 bases separated the two germline ends. Here the CDR3 reads CASSLAGSTYGYTF. Here the CDR3 DNA reads TGTGCCAGCAGCTTAGCCGGCAGCACCTATGGCTACACCTTC.

This clonotype was recorded at least ten times. The rearrangement links TRBV7-2 to TRBJ2-7; TRBD1 is a possible D gene (5 bases). Trimming stripped 5 bases from V and 3 bases from J, with 14 bases between. This CDR3 is built from 14 residues. Germline lookup yields CDR1 SGHTA and CDR2 FQGNSA. The DNA of the CDR3 is TGTGCCAGCAGCCCCGACAGCGACGGCTACGAGCAGTACTTC. The encoded protein is CASSPDSDGYEQYF.

This clonotype was counted a few times. The rearrangement joins TRBV5-1 to TRBJ2-2; D is tentatively TRBD1 or TRBD2 (5 bases each). Trimming removed 0 bases at V and 4 bases at J, with 13 bases between. This CDR3 has 16 amino acids. The germline V gene encodes CDR1 SGHRS and CDR2 YFSETQ. The CDR3 region has the DNA TGCGCCAGCAGCTTGGGGGTCGCGAGGGGCACCGGGGAGCTGTTTTTT. Translation: CASSLGVARGTGELFF.

V and J are TRBV20-1 and TRBJ2-7; no clear D. This CDR3 region has 11 residues. With 1 base removed from V and 4 bases from J, the gap between germline ends came to 5 bases. The germline V gene has CDR1 DFQATT and CDR2 SNEGSKA (reference sequence). CDR3 DNA sequence: TGCAGTGCTAGAGGGAGTTACGAGCAGTACTTC. As protein: CSARGSYEQYF.

This clonotype showed up just a few times. The chain joins TRBV7-9 to TRBJ2-5; a possible D gene is TRBD1 (7 bases). CDR1 and CDR2 (germline): SEHNR, FQNEAQ (reference sequence). V was clipped by 3 bases and J by 4 bases, with 9 bases between them. The CDR3 contains 13 residues. The CDR3 DNA follows: TGTGCCAGCAGCTTTCAGGGGGGAGAGACCCAGTACTTC. Its translation: CASSFQGGETQYF.

There are a few counts of this clonotype. The rearrangement links TRBV20-1 to TRBJ2-7; unclear D gene. V dropped 3 bases and J dropped 3 bases, with 3 bases sitting between them. In germline, CDR1 is DFQATT, CDR2 SNEGSKA (reference sequence). This CDR3 comprises 10 residues. The CDR3 protein is CSARVYEQYF. The CDR3 DNA reads as TGCAGTGCTAGGGTCTACGAGCAGTACTTC.

This clonotype was seen a few times. V is TRBV28 and J is TRBJ2-7, with 10 positions matching TRBD2. CDR1 is MDHEN, CDR2 SYDVKM, per germline. V lost 7 bases and J lost 8; bases outside the gene matches: 14. There are 15 residues in the CDR3. CDR3 sequence reads: CASTLSLAGDVKQYF. For the CDR3, the DNA is TGTGCCAGCACCCTCTCTCTAGCGGGAGACGTCAAGCAGTACTTC.

This clonotype was picked up many times. The chain combines TRBV2 with TRBJ2-7; maybe TRBD2 (7 bases). The CDR3 extends over 15 amino acids. V was pared by 3 bases and J by 2 bases, with 14 bases between. The germline V gene encodes CDR1 SNHLY and CDR2 FYNNEI. The CDR3 DNA reads as TGTGCCAGCAGTGAGTTTCGGGGGGCCCCCTACGAGCAGTACTTC. Translation gives CASSEFRGAPYEQYF.

This clonotype was observed a few times. This rearrangement joins TRBV5-1 to TRBJ1-4; tentative D call: TRBD1 (5 bases). The germline V gene encodes CDR1 SGHRS and CDR2 YFSETQ. V gave up 5 bases and J gave up 3 bases, with 11 bases separating them. CDR3 length equals 14 residues. CDR3 nucleotides: TGCGCCAGCAGGAAAGCGGGGCCTAATGAAAAACTGTTTTTT. This codes for CASRKAGPNEKLFF. Looking up the rest from reference TRBV5-1 and TRBJ1-4 gives the full variable domain: KAGVTQTPRYLIKTRGQQVTLSCSPISGHRSVSWYQQTPGQGLQFLFEYFSETQRNKGNFPGRFSGRQFSNSRSEMNVSTLELGDSALYLCASRKAGPNEKLFFGSGTQLSVL.

Of note for this clonotype: A much more abundant neighbour one base away suggests this may be a read error. The chain has TRBV12-3 or TRBV12-4 and TRBJ2-7; 8 bases line up with TRBD1. The CDR3 totals 15 residues. This CDR3 is CASSLIGTGAEERYF. The DNA of the CDR3 is TGTGCCAGCAGTTTAATCGGGACAGGAGCGGAAGAGCGGTACTTC.

Ten or more counts support this clonotype. This chain uses TRBV28 with TRBJ1-5; D not certain. V was pared by 1 base and J by 6 bases, with 10 bases between. The CDR3 has 14 residues. Germline V gene sequence: CDR1 MDHEN, CDR2 SYDVKM. The chain's CDR3 is CASSLSLPAQPQHF. In DNA, the CDR3 is TGTGCCAGCAGTTTATCCCTACCGGCTCAGCCCCAGCATTTT.

This clonotype was counted many times. The chain couples TRBV12-3 or TRBV12-4 to TRBJ1-6; TRBD1 aligns across 8 bases. The CDR3 runs to 13 residues. With 8 bases clipped from V and 6 bases from J, the junction kept 3 bases outside the gene matches. The DNA of the CDR3 is TGTGCCAGCTGGGACAGGACTAATTCACCCCTCCACTTT. Translation: CASWDRTNSPLHF.

This clonotype was recorded at least ten times. This chain connects TRBV12-3 or TRBV12-4 to TRBJ1-6; D is possibly TRBD1 (6 bases). The CDR3 runs to 16 residues. The V end lost 3 bases, the J end lost 5 bases, and 14 bases lay between the germline ends. DNA of the CDR3: TGTGCCAGCAGTTTTGGGGGGGCAGGGAATAATTCACCCCTCCACTTT. Its protein product is CASSFGGAGNNSPLHF.

Only one count was recorded for this clonotype. A much larger clone differs from this one at a single base, so this may be a read error. The chain recombines TRBV29-1 with TRBJ2-5; D is possibly TRBD2 (6 bases). From germline, CDR1 is SQVTM and CDR2 ANQGSEA. CDR3 length: 15 amino acids. V was shortened by 4 bases and J by 7 bases, with 22 bases between the two germline ends. In DNA, the CDR3 is TGCAGCGTTGGTTCCCTCAGGTCCTCGCGGGGGACCCAGTACTTC. Translating it yields CSVGSLRSSRGTQYF.

V and J are TRBV10-1 and TRBJ2-7, with 14 bases lining up with TRBD2. This CDR3 contains 16 residues. The germline V gene has CDR1 WNHNN and CDR2 SYGVQD (reference sequence). V dropped 6 bases and J dropped 4; count of bases not matched to a gene: 8. The CDR3 DNA sequence: TGCGCCAGCAGCGCAGGGACTAGCGGGAGTCCATACGAGCAGTACTTC. This codes for CASSAGTSGSPYEQYF.

A few counts support this clonotype. The J gene is TRBJ2-1, the V gene TRBV28; 7 bases are a match to TRBD2. V gave up 2 bases and J gave up 2 bases; unmatched junction bases: 3. This CDR3 has 15 amino acids. The germline V gene has CDR1 MDHEN and CDR2 SYDVKM. The CDR3 DNA is TGTGCCAGCAGTTTAACGAGCGGGACCTACAATGAGCAGTTCTTC. It codes for CASSLTSGTYNEQFF. Variable domain in full (rest from reference TRBV28 and TRBJ2-1): DVKVTQSSRYLVKRTGEKVFLECVQDMDHENMFWYRQDPGLGLRLIYFSYDVKMKEKGDIPEGYSVSREKKERFSLILESASTNQTSMYLCASSLTSGTYNEQFFGPGTRLTVL.

To note about this clonotype: This could be a read error, since a much larger clone is one nucleotide away. This chain connects TRBV30 to TRBJ1-1; TRBD1 might be the D (6 bases). The V and J ends lost 5 bases and 6 bases respectively, with 16 bases between them. The germline gives CDR1 GTSNPN, CDR2 SVGIG (reference sequence). This CDR3 region has 13 residues. CDR3 loop: CAWGGQSLAEAFF. DNA of the CDR3: TGTGCCTGGGGCGGACAGTCGCTGGCTGAAGCTTTCTTT.

V and J are TRBV10-3 and TRBJ2-7; the D is unclear. Germline V gene lookup returns CDR1 ENHRY and CDR2 SYGVKD. Trimming stripped 3 bases from V and 0 bases from J, with 12 bases between. The CDR3 spans 15 residues. The CDR3 reads CAISDTELSSYEQYF. The CDR3 DNA reads as TGTGCCATCAGTGATACAGAACTTAGCTCCTACGAGCAGTACTTC.

The genes are TRBV12-3 or TRBV12-4 and TRBJ1-5, with a weak D call TRBD1 (5 bases). The CDR3 covers 11 residues. The ends were cut back, 5 bases at V and 8 bases at J, with 7 bases in the middle. CDR3: CASSLGEPQHF. The DNA of the CDR3 is TGTGCCAGCAGTCTAGGGGAGCCCCAGCATTTT.

The J gene is TRBJ1-1, the V gene TRBV27; D is unclear. The CDR3 covers 15 residues. Per germline, CDR1 MNHEY and CDR2 SMNVEV (reference sequence). Trimming cost V 5 bases and J 7 bases, with 20 bases left between them. Here the CDR3 reads CASSPRGPGRSEAFF. The CDR3 DNA sequence: TGTGCCAGCAGTCCCCGAGGCCCCGGGCGTAGTGAAGCTTTCTTT.

This clonotype was detected ten times or more. The V gene is TRBV28, the J gene TRBJ2-7, with D maybe TRBD1 (6 bases). The V end lost 5 bases, the J end lost 2 bases, and 22 bases lay between the germline ends. This CDR3 has 17 residues. CDR1 is MDHEN, CDR2 SYDVKM, per germline. CDR3 sequence: CASSLPLRAGATYEQYF. In DNA form, the CDR3 reads TGTGCCAGCAGTCTTCCCCTCCGGGCAGGGGCGACCTACGAGCAGTACTTC.